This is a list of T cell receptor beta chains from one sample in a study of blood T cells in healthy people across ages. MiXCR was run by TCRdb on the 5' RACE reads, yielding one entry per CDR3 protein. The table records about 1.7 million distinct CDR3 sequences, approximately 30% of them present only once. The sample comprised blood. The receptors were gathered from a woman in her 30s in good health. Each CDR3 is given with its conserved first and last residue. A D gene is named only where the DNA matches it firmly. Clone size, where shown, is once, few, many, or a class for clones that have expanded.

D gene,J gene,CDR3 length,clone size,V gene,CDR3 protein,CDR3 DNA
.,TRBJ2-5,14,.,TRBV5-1,CASRRGTLEETQYF,TGCGCCAGCAGAAGGGGGACCTTGGAAGAGACCCAGTACTTC
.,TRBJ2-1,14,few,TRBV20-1,CSALKPGAYNEQFF,TGCAGTGCCCTCAAGCCAGGAGCCTACAATGAGCAGTTCTTC
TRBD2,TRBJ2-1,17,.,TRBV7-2,CASSLRGKTSGDNEQFF,TGTGCCAGCAGCTTAAGGGGGAAAACTAGCGGGGACAATGAGCAGTTCTTC
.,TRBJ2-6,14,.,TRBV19,CASTRRSGANVLTF,TGTGCCAGCACGAGGAGATCCGGGGCCAACGTCCTGACTTTC
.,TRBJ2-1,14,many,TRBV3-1,CASSQLLRGNEQFF,TGTGCCAGCAGCCAGCTTCTCCGGGGTAATGAGCAGTTCTTC
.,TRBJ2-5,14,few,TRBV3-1,CASTPRGARETQYF,TGTGCCAGCACCCCCCGAGGGGCGCGGGAGACCCAGTACTTC
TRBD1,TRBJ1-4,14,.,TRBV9,CASSQQGNNEKLFF,TGTGCCAGCAGCCAACAGGGGAATAATGAAAAACTGTTTTTT
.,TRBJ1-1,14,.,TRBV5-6,CAGSRTDSNTEAFF,TGTGCCGGCAGCCGGACGGACTCGAACACTGAAGCTTTCTTT
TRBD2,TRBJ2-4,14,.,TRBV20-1,CSARGTSGRIEQYF,TGCAGTGCTAGAGGGACTAGCGGGAGAATTGAGCAGTACTTC
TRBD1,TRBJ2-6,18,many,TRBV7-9,CASSSPGQLNSGANVLTF,TGTGCCAGCAGCTCTCCGGGACAGCTTAACTCTGGGGCCAACGTCCTGACTTTC